These 30 T cell receptor beta chains were all obtained from the same sample, sequenced in a study of blood T cell repertoires in COVID-19. Profiling relied on immunoSEQ multiplex PCR, and the TCRdb table lists in-frame clones only, not all of them. The sample records over 70,000 clones, more than 80% being singletons. Sequencing was done on a sample of peripheral blood. The receptors were gathered from a woman between 65 and 79 years old with acute or convalescent COVID-19.

The chain recombines TRBV6-5 with TRBJ1-4; 7 bases agree with TRBD1. CDR1 and CDR2 from the germline V gene are MNHEY and SVGAGI. J lost 10 bases, V lost 6 bases, and 8 bases had no gene match. There are 13 residues in the CDR3. CDR3 amino acids: CASSGTVPRKLFF. DNA for the CDR3: TGTGCCAGCAGCGGGACAGTTCCGAGAAAACTGTTTTTT.

This chain joins TRBV10-3 and TRBJ1-1, with a weak D call TRBD1 (6 bases). Deletions cut 8 bases from V and 3 bases from J, with 19 bases between. The CDR3 consists of 15 residues. Looked up from germline, CDR1 is ENHRY and CDR2 is SYGVKD. The CDR3 region is CAISNGGGADTEAFF. In DNA, the CDR3 is TGTGCCATCTCTAACGGGGGGGGCGCGGACACTGAAGCTTTCTTT.

This chain joins TRBV2 and TRBJ2-5; 11 nucleotides line up with TRBD1. Germline-derived CDR1 and CDR2 are SNHLY and FYNNEI. Germline trimming cut 3 bases from V and 5 bases from J; bases unmatched to any gene: 2. The CDR3 sequence is 14 residues long. CDR3: CASSEDRGRETQYF. CDR3 in DNA: TGTGCCAGCAGTGAGGACAGGGGGCGGGAGACCCAGTACTTC. Together with reference TRBV2 and TRBJ2-5, the CDR3 gives the full variable domain: EPEVTQTPSHQVTQMGQEVILRCVPISNHLYFYWYRQILGQKVEFLVSFYNNEISEKSEIFDDQFSVERPDGSNFTLKIRSTKLEDSAMYFCASSEDRGRETQYFGPGTRLLVL.

This rearrangement joins TRBV6-2 or TRBV6-3 to TRBJ2-2; 10 nucleotides align to TRBD2. The germline V gene has CDR1 MNHEY and CDR2 SVGEGT. V lost 2 bases to trimming and J lost 2 bases; unmatched junction nucleotides: 5. The CDR3 is 17 amino acids. The CDR3 here is CASSYRAGGPNTGELFF. In nucleotides, the CDR3 is TGTGCCAGCAGTTACCGAGCGGGGGGGCCCAACACCGGGGAGCTGTTTTTT.

To note about this clone: At the DNA level, this CDR3 is encoded by other sequences in the same sample as well. The chain joins TRBV7-3 to TRBJ2-3; 10 positions agree with TRBD1. The CDR3 has 15 residues. Germline CDR1 and CDR2: SGHTA and FQGTGA. V gave up 5 bases and J gave up 2 bases; unmatched junction bases: 4. The CDR3 reads CASSRDRGNTDTQYF. The CDR3 DNA is TGTGCCAGCAGCCGGGACAGGGGAAACACAGATACGCAGTATTTT.

This clone was seen a handful of times. This sequence joins TRBV10-3 and TRBJ2-1; TRBD2 matches 15 bases. The CDR3 consists of 16 residues. V was pared by 3 bases and J by 12 bases, with 9 bases of the junction left unmatched. The germline CDR1 and CDR2 sequences are ENHRY and SYGVKD. CDR3 region: CAISDPRLGLAGGQFF. CDR3 DNA sequence: TGTGCCATCAGTGATCCCCGATTGGGACTAGCGGGAGGGCAGTTCTTC.

The J gene is TRBJ2-7, the V gene TRBV29-1; 8 bases agree with TRBD1. Unmatched junction bases numbered 7, after V lost 5 bases and J lost 4 bases. Germline V gene lookup returns CDR1 SQVTM and CDR2 ANQGSEA. The CDR3 has 13 residues. The CDR3 protein is CSVIGQGPYEQYF. CDR3 DNA: TGCAGCGTTATTGGACAGGGACCTTACGAGCAGTACTTC.

The gene calls are TRBV5-6 and TRBJ2-7, with D perhaps matching TRBD1 (6 bases). The CDR3 runs 15 residues. Between the trimmed V and J ends, which lost 2 bases and 3 bases, there was a span of 15 bases. Looked up from germline, CDR1 is SGHDT and CDR2 is YYEEEE. The CDR3 region has the DNA TGTGCCAGCAGCTTTAGGACAGTCACGTTCTACGAGCAGTACTTC. Translating gives CASSFRTVTFYEQYF. Full variable domain (missing parts from reference TRBV5-6 and TRBJ2-7): DAGVTQSPTHLIKTRGQQVTLRCSPKSGHDTVSWYQQALGQGPQFIFQYYEEEERQRGNFPDRFSGHQFPNYSSELNVNALLLGDSALYLCASSFRTVTFYEQYFGPGTRLTVT.

This clone is a singleton in its sample. This rearrangement joins TRBV27 to TRBJ2-7; TRBD2 agrees at 9 bases. V gave up 5 bases and J gave up 3 bases; unmatched junction bases: 5. The CDR3 consists of 14 residues. Germline CDR1 is MNHEY and CDR2 is SMNVEV (reference sequence). The CDR3 region is CASSVAGDVYEQYF. CDR3 DNA: TGTGCCAGCAGTGTAGCGGGAGACGTCTACGAGCAGTACTTC.

The V gene is TRBV7-8, the J gene TRBJ2-3; 9 bases are a match to TRBD2. The CDR3 has 14 amino acids. The germline V gene encodes CDR1 SGHVS and CDR2 FQNEAQ. The ends lost 1 base at V and 4 bases at J; junction bases unmatched: 0. The CDR3 loop reads CASSLGTSADTQYF. The CDR3 region has the DNA TGTGCCAGCAGCTTAGGGACTAGCGCAGATACGCAGTATTTT. The whole variable domain, remainder taken from reference TRBV7-8 and TRBJ2-3, is GAGVSQSPRYKVAKRGQDVALRCDPISGHVSLFWYQQALGQGPEFLTYFQNEAQLDKSGLPSDRFFAERPEGSVSTLKIQRTQQEDSAVYLCASSLGTSADTQYFGPGTRLTVL.

The V call is TRBV9, the J call TRBJ1-1, with D unclear. There are 13 residues in the CDR3. V lost 4 bases and J 2 bases, leaving 9 bases between the germline ends. The germline V gene has CDR1 SGDLS and CDR2 YYNGEE. CDR3 residues: CASSSGANTEAFF. The CDR3 nucleotides read TGTGCCAGCAGCTCCGGAGCCAACACTGAAGCTTTCTTT. The variable domain in full, completed from reference TRBV9 and TRBJ1-1, reads DSGVTQTPKHLITATGQRVTLRCSPRSGDLSVYWYQQSLDQGLQFLIQYYNGEERAKGNILERFSAQQFPDLHSELNLSSLELGDSALYFCASSSGANTEAFFGQGTRLTVV.

The chain has TRBV7-2 and TRBJ1-4; TRBD1 aligns across 7 bases. The CDR3 sequence is 14 residues long. Per germline, CDR1 SGHTA and CDR2 FQGNSA. V lost 2 bases and J lost 7; bases outside the gene matches: 4. For the CDR3, the DNA is TGTGCCAGCAGCTTACAGGGGGTGGGTGAAAAACTGTTTTTT. Protein: CASSLQGVGEKLFF.

The CDR3 loop is CASSPRTGKGTGELFF. CDR3 in DNA: TGCGCCAGCAGCCCCCGGACAGGGAAGGGGACCGGGGAGCTGTTTTTT. The chain is built from TRBV5-1 and TRBJ2-2; TRBD1 aligns across 8 bases. This CDR3 spans 16 amino acids. The V segment lost 4 bases and the J segment 5 bases; nucleotides outside the gene matches: 10. Germline CDR1 reads SGHRS; CDR2 reads YFSETQ.

The chain carries TRBV7-3 and TRBJ2-2; TRBD1 aligns across 9 bases. The germline gives CDR1 SGHTA, CDR2 FQGTGA. There are 18 residues in the CDR3. The J segment lost 4 bases and the V segment lost 3 bases, leaving 12 bases of the junction unmatched. CDR3 coding DNA: TGTGCCAGCAGCTTGTTCGGGACAGGGAGGAAAAGCACCGGGGAGCTGTTTTTT. It is translated as CASSLFGTGRKSTGELFF.

J is TRBJ1-4 and V is TRBV6-1; 8 bases map to TRBD1. In germline, CDR1 is MNHNS, CDR2 SASEGT. J lost 0 bases, V lost 2 bases, and 8 bases had no gene match. The CDR3 runs to 18 residues. The CDR3 DNA follows: TGTGCCAGCAGTGAATTTTACGGGACAGGCGCAACTAATGAAAAACTGTTTTTT. Its translation is CASSEFYGTGATNEKLFF.

This sequence joins TRBV4-1 and TRBJ1-5; the match to TRBD1 covers 9 bases. The V gene end was trimmed by 0 bases and the J gene end by 7 bases; junction bases not matched to a gene: 13. In germline, CDR1 is MGHRA, CDR2 YSYEKL. The CDR3 runs to 18 residues. The CDR3 DNA sequence: TGCGCCAGCAGCCAAGAAGAAGGGATACAGGGGGCTGGACAGCCCCAGCATTTT. This translates into CASSQEEGIQGAGQPQHF.

This chain joins TRBV28 and TRBJ1-4; 7 nucleotides line up with TRBD1. V shed 6 bases, J shed 6 bases, and the junction held 10 bases outside the gene matches. This CDR3 is built from 15 residues. Per germline, CDR1 MDHEN and CDR2 SYDVKM. As DNA, the CDR3 is TGTGCCAGCAGCCAATTTACAGGGGATGATGAAAAACTGTTTTTT. Its protein product is CASSQFTGDDEKLFF.

The chain couples TRBV19 to TRBJ2-1; TRBD2 matches at 11 bases. Trimming cost V 5 bases and J 8 bases; bases outside gene matches: 8. This CDR3 has 15 residues. The germline gives CDR1 LNHDA, CDR2 SQIVND (reference sequence). The chain's CDR3 is CASSGGLAVMDEQFF. The CDR3 DNA follows: TGTGCCAGTAGTGGGGGACTAGCGGTAATGGATGAGCAGTTCTTC.

This chain connects TRBV10-3 to TRBJ2-2; a weak D match, TRBD2 (5 bases). The CDR3 totals 16 residues. Germline CDR1 ENHRY, CDR2 SYGVKD. Trimming pared 9 bases from V and 6 bases from J, leaving 23 bases between. The CDR3 region is CAIARGGSQSPGELFF. The CDR3 nucleotides read TGTGCCATTGCACGTGGAGGTAGCCAAAGCCCCGGGGAGCTGTTTTTT.

The rearrangement uses TRBV19 and TRBJ2-2; a possible D gene is TRBD2 (6 bases). This CDR3 region has 11 residues. V gave up 6 bases and J gave up 17 bases, with 16 bases separating them. CDR1 is LNHDA, CDR2 SQIVND, per germline (reference sequence). The CDR3 is CASRMAGGLFF. CDR3 nucleotide sequence: TGTGCCAGTAGAATGGCTGGGGGACTCTTTTTT.

The CDR3 nucleotides are TGCGCCAGCAGCCTCGTAACCGGGACTCCGGTTGGGAATGAGCAGTTCTTC. It codes for CASSLVTGTPVGNEQFF. The chain has TRBV5-1 and TRBJ2-1; D possibly corresponds to TRBD2 (6 bases). The CDR3 sequence is 17 residues long. The germline gives CDR1 SGHRS, CDR2 YFSETQ. The V and J ends lost 4 bases and 7 bases respectively, with 24 bases between them.

The chain uses TRBV2 and TRBJ2-2, with 9 bases aligning to TRBD1. The CDR3 extends over 14 amino acids. Per the germline V gene, CDR1 is SNHLY and CDR2 is FYNNEI. With 6 bases clipped from V and 7 bases from J, the junction kept 6 bases outside the gene matches. The DNA of the CDR3 is TGTGCCAGCAGCCTCGGACAGGGGTACGGGGAGCTGTTTTTT. It encodes CASSLGQGYGELFF.

V and J are TRBV30 and TRBJ1-6; 9 bases align to TRBD1. The CDR3 has 13 residues. Germline values: CDR1 GTSNPN, CDR2 SVGIG (reference sequence). V was clipped by 5 bases and J by 6 bases; unmatched bases: 2. The CDR3 DNA reads as TGTGCCTGGGGGACAGGGATTAATTCACCCCTCCACTTT. This translates into CAWGTGINSPLHF.

This chain joins TRBV28 and TRBJ1-2; TRBD1 is a possible D gene (6 bases). The CDR3 is 14 amino acids. Germline-derived CDR1 and CDR2 are MDHEN and SYDVKM. V lost 7 bases and J lost 4, with 16 bases in between. The CDR3: CASTTGLKLYGYTF. The CDR3 coding sequence is TGTGCCAGCACTACAGGGTTAAAACTCTATGGCTACACCTTC.

The genes are TRBV30 and TRBJ2-2; tentatively, D is TRBD2 (6 bases). Germline-derived CDR1 and CDR2 are GTSNPN and SVGIG (reference sequence). CDR3 length: 15 amino acids. The germline V and J ends were trimmed by 5 bases and 0 bases, with 13 bases remaining between them. CDR3 region: CAWAWGESNTGELFF. In nucleotides, the CDR3 is TGTGCCTGGGCCTGGGGGGAGTCGAACACCGGGGAGCTGTTTTTT.

CDR3 coding DNA: TGCGCCAGCAGCTTGGTGGCCGGGGATTATTCACCCCTCCACTTT. It codes for CASSLVAGDYSPLHF. This sequence joins TRBV5-1 and TRBJ1-6; the D is unclear. V dropped 0 bases and J dropped 8 bases, with 12 bases sitting between them. Germline CDR1 is SGHRS and CDR2 is YFSETQ. The CDR3 is made up of 15 amino acids. The full variable domain, completed using reference TRBV5-1 and TRBJ1-6, is KAGVTQTPRYLIKTRGQQVTLSCSPISGHRSVSWYQQTPGQGLQFLFEYFSETQRNKGNFPGRFSGRQFSNSRSEMNVSTLELGDSALYLCASSLVAGDYSPLHFGNGTRLTVT.

CDR3 coding DNA: TGTGCCAGCAGCCCCGGGACAGGCTTACGAGAGCAGTACTTC. Translated, it gives CASSPGTGLREQYF. The rearrangement uses TRBV6-1 and TRBJ2-7; TRBD1 matches 8 bases. The CDR3 is 14 amino acids. V was pared by 6 bases and J by 7 bases, with 11 bases of the junction left unmatched. Germline CDR1 is MNHNS and CDR2 is SASEGT.

The chain recombines TRBV6-6 with TRBJ2-7; 7 bases line up with TRBD1. J gave up 4 bases and V 1 base, and 7 bases lay outside the gene matches. Germline-derived CDR1 and CDR2 are MNHNY and SVGAGI (reference sequence). CDR3 length: 15 amino acids. DNA of the CDR3: TGTGCCAGCAGTTACTTGGGACAGCCTACTTACGAGCAGTACTTC. As protein: CASSYLGQPTYEQYF.

V is TRBV4-3 and J is TRBJ2-6, with a tentative D call TRBD2 (6 bases). Germline values: CDR1 LGHNA, CDR2 YSLEER. Trimming removed 6 bases from V and 0 bases from J, with 12 bases in between. The CDR3 totals 16 residues. CDR3 sequence (DNA): TGCGCCAGCAGACTCGTGGGGGGCTCTGGGGCCAACGTCCTGACTTTC. It encodes CASRLVGGSGANVLTF.

This chain joins TRBV7-2 and TRBJ1-2; tentatively, D is TRBD1 (6 bases). Germline values: CDR1 SGHTA, CDR2 FQGNSA. The V gene lost 2 bases and the J gene lost 2 bases, with 12 bases spanning the gap. The CDR3 extends over 15 amino acids. For the CDR3, the DNA is TGTGCCAGCAGCTTACCGGGGGGCGTAAACTATGGCTACACCTTC. This codes for CASSLPGGVNYGYTF.